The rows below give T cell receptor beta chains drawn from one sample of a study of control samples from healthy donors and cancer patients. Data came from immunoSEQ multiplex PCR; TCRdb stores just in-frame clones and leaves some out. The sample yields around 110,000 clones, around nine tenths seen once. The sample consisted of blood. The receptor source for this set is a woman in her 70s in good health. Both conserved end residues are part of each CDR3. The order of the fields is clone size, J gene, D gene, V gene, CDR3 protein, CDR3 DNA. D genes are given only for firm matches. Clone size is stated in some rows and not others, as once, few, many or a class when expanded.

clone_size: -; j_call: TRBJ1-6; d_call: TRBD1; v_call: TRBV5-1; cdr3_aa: CASGTTGKDSPLHF; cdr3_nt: TGCGCCAGCGGAACGACAGGGAAAGATTCACCCCTCCACTTT
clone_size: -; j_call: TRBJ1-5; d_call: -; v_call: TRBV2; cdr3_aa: CASSEDTGTVQHF; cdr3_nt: TGTGCCAGCAGTGAGGACACAGGAACGGTACAGCATTTT
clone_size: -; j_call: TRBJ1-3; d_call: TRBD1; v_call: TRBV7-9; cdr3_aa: CASSFDRVTGNTIYF; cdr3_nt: TGTGCCAGCAGCTTCGACAGGGTAACTGGAAACACCATATATTTT
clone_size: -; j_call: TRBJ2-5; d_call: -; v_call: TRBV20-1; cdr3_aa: CSASVGLIQETQYF; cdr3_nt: TGCAGTGCTAGTGTGGGACTGATACAAGAGACCCAGTACTTC
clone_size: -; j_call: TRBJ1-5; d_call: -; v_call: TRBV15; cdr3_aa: CATSRVGVRVDDQPQHF; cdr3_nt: TGTGCCACCAGCAGAGTCGGGGTGCGAGTAGACGATCAGCCCCAGCATTTT
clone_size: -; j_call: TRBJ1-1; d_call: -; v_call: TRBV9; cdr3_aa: CASSGRGNTEAFF; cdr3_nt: TGTGCCAGCAGTGGAAGGGGGAACACTGAAGCTTTCTTT
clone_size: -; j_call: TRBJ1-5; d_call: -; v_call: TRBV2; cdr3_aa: CASSGGERQPQHF; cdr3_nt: TGTGCCAGCTCGGGCGGGGAACGGCAGCCCCAGCATTTT
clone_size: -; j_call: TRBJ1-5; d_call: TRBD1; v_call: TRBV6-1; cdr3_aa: CASSEVGGGQGLNQPQHF; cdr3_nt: TGTGCCAGCAGTGAAGTTGGAGGGGGACAGGGACTCAATCAGCCCCAGCATTTT
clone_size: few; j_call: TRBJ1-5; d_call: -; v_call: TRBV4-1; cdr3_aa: CASSQGRATGSNQPQHF; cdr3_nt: TGCGCCAGCAGCCAAGGCAGGGCGACGGGAAGCAATCAGCCCCAGCATTTT
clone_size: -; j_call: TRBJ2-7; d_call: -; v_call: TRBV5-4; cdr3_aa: CASSLRDTLYEQYF; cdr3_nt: TGTGCCAGCAGCCTTCGGGACACCTTATACGAGCAGTACTTC
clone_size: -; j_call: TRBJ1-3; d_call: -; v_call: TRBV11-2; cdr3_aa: CASSLVGSGNTIYF; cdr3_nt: TGTGCCAGCAGCTTAGTGGGGAGTGGAAACACCATATATTTT
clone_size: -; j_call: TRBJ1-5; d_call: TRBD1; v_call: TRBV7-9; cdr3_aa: CASSPGQGNQPQHF; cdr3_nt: TGTGCCAGCAGCCCGGGACAGGGGAATCAGCCCCAGCATTTT
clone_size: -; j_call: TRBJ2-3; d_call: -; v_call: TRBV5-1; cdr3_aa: CASSFWGTTGTDTQYF; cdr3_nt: TGCGCCAGCAGCTTTTGGGGGACCACAGGCACAGATACGCAGTATTTT
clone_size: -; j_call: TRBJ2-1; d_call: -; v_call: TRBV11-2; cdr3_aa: CASTAKFLGGPYNEQFF; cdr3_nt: TGTGCCAGCACCGCCAAGTTTCTGGGGGGGCCTTACAATGAGCAGTTCTTC
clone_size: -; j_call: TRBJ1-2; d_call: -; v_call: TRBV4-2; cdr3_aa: CASSQDLSDRIYGYTF; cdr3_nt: TGTGCCAGCAGCCAAGATTTAAGTGACAGAATCTATGGCTACACCTTC
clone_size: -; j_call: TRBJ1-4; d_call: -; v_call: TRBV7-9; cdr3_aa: CASSLGPILWEKLFF; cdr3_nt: TGTGCCAGCAGCTTAGGACCGATTCTTTGGGAAAAACTGTTTTTT
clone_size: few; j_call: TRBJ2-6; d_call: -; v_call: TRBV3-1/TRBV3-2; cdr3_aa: CASSQDWAGANVLTF; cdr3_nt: TGTGCCAGCAGCCAAGATTGGGCTGGGGCCAACGTCCTGACTTTC
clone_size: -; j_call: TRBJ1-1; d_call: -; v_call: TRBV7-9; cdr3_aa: CASSLVGQNEAFF; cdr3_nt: TGTGCCAGCAGCTTAGTTGGGCAGAATGAAGCTTTCTTT
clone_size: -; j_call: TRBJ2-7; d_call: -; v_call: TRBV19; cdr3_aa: CATSFSAFLYEQYF; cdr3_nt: TGTGCCACTAGTTTCTCGGCGTTTCTCTACGAGCAGTACTTC
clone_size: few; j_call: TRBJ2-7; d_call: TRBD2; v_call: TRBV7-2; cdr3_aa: CASSSERGGRDF; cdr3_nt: TGTGCCAGCAGCTCAGAGCGGGGGGGCCGGGACTTC
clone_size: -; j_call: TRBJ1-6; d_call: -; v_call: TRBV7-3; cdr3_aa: CASSPIATDRPRSYNSPLHF; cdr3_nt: TGTGCCAGCAGCCCGATTGCCACTGACAGGCCCCGCTCCTATAATTCACCCCTCCACTTT
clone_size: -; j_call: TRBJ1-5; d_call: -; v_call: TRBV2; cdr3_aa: CASRPRDGSNQPQHF; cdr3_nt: TGTGCCAGCAGACCCCGGGACGGTAGCAATCAGCCCCAGCATTTT
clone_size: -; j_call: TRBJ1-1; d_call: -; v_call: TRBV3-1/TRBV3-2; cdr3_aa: CASSQVTGNTEAFF; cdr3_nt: TGTGCCAGCAGCCAAGTTACTGGGAACACTGAAGCTTTCTTT
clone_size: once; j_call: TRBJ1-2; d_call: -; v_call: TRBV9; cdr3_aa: CASSVVGYGYTF; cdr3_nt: TGTGCCAGCAGCGTAGTTGGGTATGGCTACACCTTC
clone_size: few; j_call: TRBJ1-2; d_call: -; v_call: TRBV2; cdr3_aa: CASSEARAGWTF; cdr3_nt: TGTGCCAGCAGTGAAGCGCGTGCAGGGTGGACCTTC
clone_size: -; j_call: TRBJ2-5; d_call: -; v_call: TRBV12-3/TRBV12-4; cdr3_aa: CASSRRGQETQYF; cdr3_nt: TGTGCCAGCAGTAGGAGGGGCCAAGAGACCCAGTACTTC
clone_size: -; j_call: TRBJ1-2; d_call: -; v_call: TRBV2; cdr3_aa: CASSDGNYGYTF; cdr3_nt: TGTGCCAGCAGTGACGGGAACTATGGCTACACCTTC
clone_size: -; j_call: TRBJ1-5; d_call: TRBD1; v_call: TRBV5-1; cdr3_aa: CASSVDRATQPQHF; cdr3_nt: TGCGCCAGCAGCGTGGACAGGGCGACTCAGCCCCAGCATTTT
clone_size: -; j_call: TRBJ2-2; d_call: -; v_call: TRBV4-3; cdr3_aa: CASSPVRGGSGELFF; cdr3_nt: TGCGCCAGCAGCCCCGTCCGTGGGGGGTCCGGGGAGCTGTTTTTT
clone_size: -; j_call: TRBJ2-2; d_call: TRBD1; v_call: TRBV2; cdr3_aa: CASRVDRDHGELFF; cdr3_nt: TGTGCCAGCAGAGTCGACAGGGATCACGGGGAGCTGTTTTTT
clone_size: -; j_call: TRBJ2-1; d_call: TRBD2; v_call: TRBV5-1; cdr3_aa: CASSLRLAGGEQFF; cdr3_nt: TGCGCCAGCAGCTTGAGGCTAGCGGGGGGTGAGCAGTTCTTC
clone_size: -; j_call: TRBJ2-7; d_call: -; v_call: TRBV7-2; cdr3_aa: CASSLGGPGEQYF; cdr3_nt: TGTGCCAGCAGCTTAGGGGGGCCCGGCGAGCAGTACTTC
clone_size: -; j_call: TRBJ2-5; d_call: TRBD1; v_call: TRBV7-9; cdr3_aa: CASSLGQLETQYF; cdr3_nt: TGTGCCAGCAGCCTGGGACAGCTCGAGACCCAGTACTTC
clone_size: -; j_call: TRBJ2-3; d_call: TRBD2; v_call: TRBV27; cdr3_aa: CASTRAGGHGTDTQYF; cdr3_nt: TGTGCCAGCACTCGAGCGGGGGGGCACGGCACAGATACGCAGTATTTT